This T cell receptor (beta chain) was profiled in a study of blood T cell repertoires in COVID-19. Study-level information: Donors in the United States, Italy and Spain gave samples during acute or convalescent COVID-19.

In the study's own analysis: Estimates of nucleated cell counts were drawn from the amplification of reference gene primers. Profiling relied on immunoSEQ multiplex PCR, and the TCRdb table lists in-frame clones only, not all of them. That table gives V, J and clone size, and the DNA gave D and trimming. The sample contains some 400,000 clones, around 89% of which appear only once. All enrollees were about 18 to 100 years old and from 25 or so US areas. CDR3 size: 15 residues. The junction had 11 bases not matched to a gene; V was cut back by 3 bases and J by 11 bases. The germline V gene has CDR1 KGHDR and CDR2 SFDVKD.

The TCR was taken from a man aged 30 to 39 who had recovered from COVID-19. V is TRBV24-1 and J is TRBJ2-3; 9 bases align to TRBD2. Sequenced input: PBMCs or T cells enriched from blood (not recorded which). CDR3: CATSDGRASGNQQYF. The DNA for the CDR3 is TGTGCCACCAGTGATGGACGGGCTAGCGGGAACCAGCAGTATTTT.